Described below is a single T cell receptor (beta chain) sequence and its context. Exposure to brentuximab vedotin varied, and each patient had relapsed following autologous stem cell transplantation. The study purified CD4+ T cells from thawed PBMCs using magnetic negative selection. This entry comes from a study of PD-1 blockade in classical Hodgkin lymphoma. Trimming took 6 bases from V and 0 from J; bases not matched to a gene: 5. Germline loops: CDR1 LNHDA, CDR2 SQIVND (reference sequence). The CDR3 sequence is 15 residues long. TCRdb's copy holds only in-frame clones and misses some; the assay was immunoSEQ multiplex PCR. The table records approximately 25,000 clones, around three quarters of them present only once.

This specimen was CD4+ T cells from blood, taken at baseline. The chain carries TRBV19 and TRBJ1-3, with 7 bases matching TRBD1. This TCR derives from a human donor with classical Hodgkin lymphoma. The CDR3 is CASRDRPDSGNTIYF. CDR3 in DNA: TGTGCCAGTAGGGACAGGCCCGACTCTGGAAACACCATATATTTT.